Below, 8 T cell receptor beta chains from the same sample are listed, as sequenced in a study of cytomegalovirus exposure and HLA in healthy donors. This PCR relied on a set of 60 Vbeta primers and 13 Jbeta primers. The repertoire was sequenced with immunoSEQ multiplex PCR; TCRdb's copy has only in-frame clones and lacks some. Of around 200,000 clones listed, 80% to 85% were seen once; the top ten hold roughly 6%. Sequenced material: PBMCs. The receptors here all came from a man aged 35-49 years in good health and CMV-seropositive.

The chain couples TRBV18 to TRBJ2-1, with 9 bases identical to TRBD2. The germline V gene encodes CDR1 KGHSH and CDR2 LQKENI. V shed 4 bases, J shed 0 bases, and the junction held 13 bases outside the gene matches. The CDR3 has 19 residues. The CDR3 region has the DNA TGTGCCAGCTCACGACGGGCTAGCGGGGCGACAAGCTCCTACAATGAGCAGTTCTTC. It translates to CASSRRASGATSSYNEQFF.

The rearrangement links TRBV28 to TRBJ2-1; 9 positions agree with TRBD2. The ends lost 6 bases at V and 9 bases at J; junction bases unmatched: 18. Germline loops: CDR1 MDHEN, CDR2 SYDVKM. The CDR3 is 17 amino acids. CDR3: CASSPPGAGGNYGEQFF. For the CDR3, the DNA is TGTGCCAGCAGCCCACCTGGAGCGGGGGGTAACTATGGTGAGCAGTTCTTC.

V is TRBV7-2 and J is TRBJ2-7, with a tentative D call TRBD2 (6 bases). V was clipped by 1 base and J by 5 bases, with 15 bases between them. Germline values: CDR1 SGHTA, CDR2 FQGNSA. CDR3 length equals 15 residues. The CDR3 loop is CASSLDGGAHDEQYF. As DNA, the CDR3 is TGTGCCAGCAGCTTAGATGGAGGGGCGCACGACGAGCAGTACTTC.

J is TRBJ1-6 and V is TRBV5-1; possible D gene TRBD1, 5 bases. CDR1 is SGHRS, CDR2 YFSETQ, per germline. Deletions cut 8 bases from V and 8 bases from J, with 17 bases between. The CDR3 covers 14 residues. The CDR3 DNA is TGCGCCAGTAGGGAACAATCGGGGGATTCACCCCTCCACTTT. It codes for CASREQSGDSPLHF.

A note on this clone: The junction departs from the called germline gene at one end, perhaps through a read error. The V gene is TRBV7-9, the J gene TRBJ2-3; TRBD2 matches 8 bases. This CDR3 is 16 amino acids long. Germline V CDR1 and CDR2: SEHNR, FQNEAQ (reference sequence). CDR3 sequence: CSSSWDLRGGTDTQYF. The CDR3 coding sequence is TGTTCCAGCAGCTGGGACCTGCGGGGGGGCACAGATACGCAGTATTTT.

This chain joins TRBV6-6 and TRBJ1-1, with a possible D match to TRBD1 (5 bases). CDR3 length: 13 amino acids. The germline V and J ends were trimmed by 10 bases and 0 bases, with 12 bases remaining between them. Per the germline V gene, CDR1 is MNHNY and CDR2 is SVGAGI (reference sequence). The CDR3: CAIGGEMNTEAFF. In DNA form, the CDR3 reads TGTGCCATCGGGGGTGAGATGAACACTGAAGCTTTCTTT.

The V gene is TRBV27, the J gene TRBJ1-4; 7 bases match TRBD1. With 6 bases clipped from V and 5 bases from J, the junction kept 9 bases outside the gene matches. CDR3 length equals 15 residues. Germline loops: CDR1 MNHEY, CDR2 SMNVEV (reference sequence). CDR3 protein: CASRIAGTENEKLFF. The CDR3, as DNA: TGTGCCAGCAGAATAGCCGGGACAGAAAATGAAAAACTGTTTTTT.

V usage is TRBV7-2 and J usage is TRBJ2-7; D gene unclear. With 3 bases removed from V and 3 bases from J, the gap between germline ends came to 9 bases. The CDR3 consists of 13 residues. The germline V gene encodes CDR1 SGHTA and CDR2 FQGNSA. CDR3 sequence: CASSFSSYYEQYF. For the CDR3, the DNA is TGTGCCAGCAGCTTCTCATCCTACTACGAGCAGTACTTC.